This TCR beta chain was identified during a study of control samples from healthy donors and cancer patients. V shed 0 bases and J shed 5 bases, with 7 bases lying between them. The CDR3 is 14 residues long. Germline CDR1 and CDR2: LNHNV and YYDKDF (reference sequence). The data were produced by immunoSEQ multiplex PCR, yet TCRdb's version contains in-frame clones alone and is incomplete. The sample has about 150,000 clones; 85% to 95% are singletons. This clone was observed a few times. The TCR originated in a man aged 50 to 59 in good health. Sequencing was done on a sample of blood. The gene calls are TRBV15 and TRBJ2-2; D is unclear. The CDR3 DNA is TGTGCCACCAGCAGAGAGTTGGGGACCGGGGAGCTGTTTTTT. This codes for CATSRELGTGELFF.